The text below deals with one T cell receptor (beta chain). These data come from a study of blood T cell repertoires in COVID-19. Germline-derived CDR1 and CDR2 are SGHRS and YFSETQ. The CDR3 has 14 amino acids. The V end was cut by 0 bases, the J end by 5 bases, with 10 bases between. Using immunoSEQ multiplex PCR, the repertoire was profiled, and TCRdb retains in-frame clones only, with some absent. The sample holds approximately 200,000 clones, 86% seen once. Sequencing was carried out using peripheral blood. The sequence came from a woman aged 25-40 years with active or convalescent COVID-19. The rearrangement links TRBV5-1 to TRBJ2-3; D call uncertain. The CDR3 nucleotides read TGCGCCAGCAGCTTGGCCGGGTTTGAAGATACGCAGTATTTT. Translation gives CASSLAGFEDTQYF.